Presented here are 8 T cell receptor beta chains from one specimen sequenced in a study of blood T cell repertoires in COVID-19. Sequencing was performed with immunoSEQ multiplex PCR; in TCRdb, only in-frame clones are kept and a portion is missing. The sample lists under 350,000 clones, around 92% occurring once. The sample consisted of PBMCs or T cells enriched from blood (not recorded which). These receptors all stem from an older woman who had recovered from COVID-19.

This clone was recorded only once. The genes are TRBV5-1 and TRBJ1-2, with D possibly TRBD1 on 6 matching bases. The CDR3 is 16 residues long. V was trimmed by 4 bases and J by 1 base, leaving 17 bases between them. Germline assignment: CDR1 SGHRS and CDR2 YFSETQ. The chain's CDR3 is CASSPFNPGVNYGYTF. CDR3 sequence (DNA): TGCGCCAGCAGCCCCTTTAACCCAGGGGTTAACTATGGCTACACCTTC. Supplemented by reference TRBV5-1 and TRBJ1-2, the full variable domain reads KAGVTQTPRYLIKTRGQQVTLSCSPISGHRSVSWYQQTPGQGLQFLFEYFSETQRNKGNFPGRFSGRQFSNSRSEMNVSTLELGDSALYLCASSPFNPGVNYGYTFGSGTRLTVV.

This chain connects TRBV28 to TRBJ2-7; 11 bases map to TRBD1. The CDR3 sequence is 15 residues long. Losses at the gene ends were 4 bases for V and 5 bases for J; bases not matched to a gene: 7. CDR1 and CDR2 from the germline V gene are MDHEN and SYDVKM. CDR3 DNA: TGTGCCAGCAGTTACCCGGGACAGGGGGGAAACGAGCAGTACTTC. Its protein product is CASSYPGQGGNEQYF.

This clone was seen once. The genes are TRBV24-1 and TRBJ2-1; D gene ambiguous. The length of the CDR3 is 17 residues. V was trimmed by 4 bases and J by 3 bases, leaving 18 bases between them. Per germline, CDR1 KGHDR and CDR2 SFDVKD. CDR3 protein: CATSDNLEMTGYNEQFF. In DNA form, the CDR3 reads TGTGCCACCAGTGACAATTTAGAAATGACTGGCTACAATGAGCAGTTCTTC.

The chain uses TRBV7-9 and TRBJ2-2; a weak D match, TRBD2 (6 bases). V lost 5 bases, J lost 1 base, and 11 bases lay in between. The CDR3 is made up of 15 amino acids. The germline V gene encodes CDR1 SEHNR and CDR2 FQNEAQ (reference sequence). The CDR3 reads CASSRGGLNTGELFF. The CDR3 nucleotides read TGTGCCAGCAGCCGAGGAGGGCTGAACACCGGGGAGCTGTTTTTT.

The chain recombines TRBV7-9 with TRBJ2-3, with TRBD2 matching 7 bases. The CDR3 runs 14 residues. Germline V CDR1 and CDR2: SEHNR, FQNEAQ (reference sequence). Trimming at V came to 5 bases and at J to 0 bases, leaving 2 bases not matched to a gene. CDR3 protein: CASSQGGSTDTQYF. In DNA form, the CDR3 reads TGTGCCAGCAGCCAGGGAGGGAGCACAGATACGCAGTATTTT.

V usage is TRBV11-2 and J usage is TRBJ2-2; 8 nucleotides line up with TRBD2. The CDR3 has 15 amino acids. CDR1 is SGHAT and CDR2 is FQNNGV in the germline V gene. Unmatched junction bases numbered 5, after V lost 6 bases and J lost 2 bases. CDR3 sequence (DNA): TGTGCCAGCAGTGGAGCGGGGGCAAACACCGGGGAGCTGTTTTTT. Protein: CASSGAGANTGELFF.

The V and J genes are TRBV28 and TRBJ1-2, with 9 bases aligning to TRBD1. CDR1 is MDHEN and CDR2 is SYDVKM in the germline V gene. CDR3 length: 14 residues. After removal of 6 bases from V and 4 bases from J, the junction contained 6 bases not matched to a gene. CDR3 sequence (DNA): TGTGCCAGCAGCCCAACAGGGGGCGGCTATGGCTACACCTTC. Amino acids: CASSPTGGGYGYTF.

The chain has TRBV9 and TRBJ2-7; 7 positions agree with TRBD1. V lost 2 bases to trimming and J lost 5 bases; unmatched junction nucleotides: 7. CDR1 and CDR2 (germline): SGDLS, YYNGEE. The CDR3 has 14 residues. The CDR3 is CASSVQGELDEQYF. In DNA form, the CDR3 reads TGTGCCAGCAGCGTCCAGGGGGAATTGGACGAGCAGTACTTC.